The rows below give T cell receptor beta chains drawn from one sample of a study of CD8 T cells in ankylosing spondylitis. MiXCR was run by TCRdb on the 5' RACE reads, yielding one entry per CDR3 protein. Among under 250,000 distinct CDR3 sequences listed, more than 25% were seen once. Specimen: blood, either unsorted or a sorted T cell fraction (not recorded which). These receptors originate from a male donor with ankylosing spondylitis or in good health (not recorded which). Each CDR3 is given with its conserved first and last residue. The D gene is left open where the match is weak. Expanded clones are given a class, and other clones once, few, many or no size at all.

CDR3: CSAPPNAGGRDTQYF
DNA: TGCAGTGCCCCCCCAAATGCGGGCGGCCGAGATACGCAGTATTTT
D: .
V: TRBV20-1
J: TRBJ2-3
size: few

CDR3: CASSLGGVRYNEQFF
DNA: TGCGCCAGCAGCTTGGGCGGGGTGCGGTACAATGAGCAGTTCTTC
D: .
V: TRBV5-1
J: TRBJ2-1
size: .

CDR3: CASSPTSGASTDTQYF
DNA: TGTGCCAGCAGTCCCACTAGCGGGGCCTCCACAGATACGCAGTATTTT
D: TRBD2
V: TRBV12-3/TRBV12-4
J: TRBJ2-3
size: many

CDR3: CAISLGGPPGELFF
DNA: TGTGCCATCAGCCTCGGGGGACCTCCCGGGGAGCTGTTTTTT
D: .
V: TRBV10-3
J: TRBJ2-2
size: few

CDR3: CASSFRTGGYQETQYF
DNA: TGTGCCAGCAGCTTCAGGACAGGGGGGTACCAAGAGACCCAGTACTTC
D: TRBD1
V: TRBV5-8
J: TRBJ2-5
size: .

CDR3: CASSLIQGYNEQFF
DNA: TGTGCCAGCAGTTTAATACAGGGGTACAATGAGCAGTTCTTC
D: TRBD1
V: TRBV27
J: TRBJ2-1
size: .

CDR3: CSVGGVLQETQYF
DNA: TGCAGCGTTGGAGGGGTCCTCCAAGAGACCCAGTACTTC
D: .
V: TRBV29-1
J: TRBJ2-5
size: few

CDR3: CASGPQGGSTEAFF
DNA: TGCGCCAGCGGACCACAGGGGGGGAGCACTGAAGCTTTCTTT
D: TRBD1
V: TRBV5-1
J: TRBJ1-1
size: .

CDR3: CCAHNLAGGLGDTQYF
DNA: TGCTGTGCTCATAACCTAGCGGGGGGCCTAGGGGATACGCAGTATTTT
D: TRBD2
V: TRBV20-1
J: TRBJ2-3
size: .

CDR3: CAIRTTNSNSPLHF
DNA: TGTGCCATCAGGACCACTAACAGTAATTCACCCCTCCACTTT
D: .
V: TRBV10-3
J: TRBJ1-6
size: few

CDR3: CASSLVLGGNNEQFF
DNA: TGCGCCAGCAGCTTGGTATTGGGTGGAAACAATGAGCAGTTCTTC
D: .
V: TRBV5-1
J: TRBJ2-1
size: few

CDR3: CSARGPGPPLGEQFF
DNA: TGCAGTGCTAGAGGCCCCGGGCCTCCCCTCGGTGAGCAGTTCTTC
D: .
V: TRBV20-1
J: TRBJ2-1
size: few

CDR3: CASSQEFVALNYGYTF
DNA: TGCGCCAGCAGCCAAGAGTTTGTAGCGTTAAACTATGGCTACACCTTC
D: .
V: TRBV4-1
J: TRBJ1-2
size: few

CDR3: CATRTDPDYGYTF
DNA: TGTGCCACCCGAACGGACCCCGACTATGGCTACACCTTC
D: .
V: TRBV18
J: TRBJ1-2
size: .

CDR3: CATSIGPGPETQYF
DNA: TGTGCCACCAGCATTGGACCGGGCCCTGAGACCCAGTACTTC
D: .
V: TRBV15
J: TRBJ2-5
size: .

CDR3: CASSKGQVTSSEELFF
DNA: TGTGCCAGCAGCAAAGGACAGGTGACTAGTTCCGAGGAGCTGTTTTTT
D: .
V: TRBV21-1
J: TRBJ2-2
size: .

CDR3: CASSQTGGNIQYF
DNA: TGTGCCAGCAGCCAGACAGGCGGGAACATTCAGTACTTC
D: .
V: TRBV5-5
J: TRBJ2-4
size: few

CDR3: CASSGDIHSYEQYF
DNA: TGTGCCAGCAGTGGGGACATACACTCCTACGAGCAGTACTTC
D: .
V: TRBV28
J: TRBJ2-7
size: .

CDR3: CASSFASGGAVEQYF
DNA: TGTGCCAGCAGTTTCGCTAGCGGGGGGGCCGTCGAGCAGTACTTC
D: TRBD2
V: TRBV27
J: TRBJ2-7
size: .

CDR3: CAGAAGAWVWNEQFF
DNA: TGTGCCGGGGCAGCGGGGGCCTGGGTCTGGAATGAGCAGTTCTTC
D: TRBD2
V: TRBV6-1
J: TRBJ2-1
size: few

CDR3: CSARAEHTSTDTQYF
DNA: TGCAGTGCTAGAGCCGAGCATACTAGCACAGATACGCAGTATTTT
D: .
V: TRBV20-1
J: TRBJ2-3
size: few

CDR3: CAWTGPGELFF
DNA: TGTGCCTGGACCGGGCCCGGGGAGCTGTTTTTT
D: .
V: TRBV30
J: TRBJ2-2
size: .

CDR3: CASTTGDTQYF
DNA: TGTGCCAGCACCACGGGGGATACGCAGTATTTT
D: .
V: TRBV6-6
J: TRBJ2-3
size: few

CDR3: CASSQARESSYNEQFF
DNA: TGTGCCAGCAGCCAAGCTAGGGAGAGCTCCTACAATGAGCAGTTCTTC
D: .
V: TRBV4-2
J: TRBJ2-1
size: few

CDR3: CSARGGQGTRQPQHF
DNA: TGCAGTGCTAGGGGCGGACAGGGGACTCGTCAGCCCCAGCATTTT
D: TRBD1
V: TRBV20-1
J: TRBJ1-5
size: few

CDR3: CASSPGTQAYEQYF
DNA: TGTGCCAGCTCCCCCGGGACACAGGCCTACGAGCAGTACTTC
D: .
V: TRBV18
J: TRBJ2-7
size: .

CDR3: CSAIASKETQYF
DNA: TGCAGTGCTATCGCCAGTAAAGAGACCCAGTACTTC
D: .
V: TRBV20-1
J: TRBJ2-5
size: many

CDR3: CASSYGQPYEQYF
DNA: TGCGCCAGCAGCTACGGACAGCCCTACGAGCAGTACTTC
D: .
V: TRBV5-1
J: TRBJ2-7
size: .

CDR3: CASSSPGLHQQETQYF
DNA: TGTGCCAGCAGTTCCCCGGGACTTCATCAACAAGAGACCCAGTACTTC
D: .
V: TRBV28
J: TRBJ2-5
size: .

CDR3: CASSLMGNQPQHF
DNA: TGTGCCAGCAGTTTAATGGGCAATCAGCCCCAGCATTTT
D: .
V: TRBV27
J: TRBJ1-5
size: once

CDR3: CASSGTGQGGETQHF
DNA: TGTGCCAGCAGCGGTACGGGGCAGGGAGGAGAGACCCAGCACTTC
D: .
V: TRBV5-6
J: TRBJ2-5
size: .

CDR3: CASSYSYANEQYF
DNA: TGTGCCAGCAGTTACTCGTATGCGAACGAGCAGTACTTC
D: .
V: TRBV6-5
J: TRBJ2-7
size: many

CDR3: CASSPRLHEQYF
DNA: TGTGCCAGCAGTCCCAGACTGCACGAGCAGTACTTC
D: .
V: TRBV12-3/TRBV12-4
J: TRBJ2-7
size: .

CDR3: CSARAPYLSYNEQFF
DNA: TGCAGTGCTAGAGCCCCGTACCTCTCCTACAATGAGCAGTTCTTC
D: .
V: TRBV20-1
J: TRBJ2-1
size: .

CDR3: CASSYSGRHNEQFF
DNA: TGTGCCAGCAGTTACTCAGGGAGGCACAATGAGCAGTTCTTC
D: .
V: TRBV6-5
J: TRBJ2-1
size: few

CDR3: CASSQEDREEAFF
DNA: TGCGCCAGCAGCCAAGAGGACAGGGAGGAAGCTTTCTTT
D: TRBD1
V: TRBV5-1
J: TRBJ1-1
size: .

CDR3: CASILGQRSGNTIYF
DNA: TGTGCCAGCATCCTGGGACAGCGCTCTGGAAACACCATATATTTT
D: TRBD1
V: TRBV12-3/TRBV12-4
J: TRBJ1-3
size: .